The 20 T cell receptor beta chains given below trace back to one sample, sequenced in a study of PD-L1 blockade in urothelial cancer. Profiled with immunoSEQ multiplex PCR; TCRdb holds only in-frame clones, not every one. There are tens of thousands of clones in the sample; around three quarters occur only once, and 3% to 4.5% lies in the top ten. The material sequenced was PBMCs, taken around atezolizumab (anti-PD-L1) treatment. These receptors all come from a man between 65 and 85 years old with urothelial cancer.

For the CDR3, the DNA is TGTGCCAGCAGTTCACAGGGGATCTCCTACGAGCAGTACTTC. Translation gives CASSSQGISYEQYF. This chain joins TRBV28 and TRBJ2-7, with TRBD1 matching 7 bases. The germline gives CDR1 MDHEN, CDR2 SYDVKM. With V trimmed by 4 bases and J by 0 bases, 3 bases remained unmatched. The CDR3 is 14 residues long.

The chain employs TRBV11-3 and TRBJ1-5; D might be TRBD1 (5 bases). The CDR3 is made up of 15 amino acids. The V gene lost 5 bases and the J gene lost 0 bases, with 11 bases spanning the gap. Germline V gives CDR1 SGHNT, CDR2 YENEEA. The CDR3, as DNA: TGTGCCAGCAGCGTGGGCAGGGATAGCAATCAGCCCCAGCATTTT. Translated: CASSVGRDSNQPQHF.

V and J are TRBV5-1 and TRBJ1-2; D remains unclear. The CDR3 runs to 13 residues. In germline, CDR1 is SGHRS, CDR2 YFSETQ. V was shortened by 5 bases and J by 1 base, with 9 bases between the two germline ends. In nucleotides, the CDR3 is TGCGCCAGCAGGAGAACCCTTAACTATGGCTACACCTTC. Encoded protein: CASRRTLNYGYTF. Based on the CDR3 plus reference TRBV5-1 and TRBJ1-2, the full variable domain is KAGVTQTPRYLIKTRGQQVTLSCSPISGHRSVSWYQQTPGQGLQFLFEYFSETQRNKGNFPGRFSGRQFSNSRSEMNVSTLELGDSALYLCASRRTLNYGYTFGSGTRLTVV.

This chain uses TRBV4-1 with TRBJ1-1; 7 positions match TRBD1. V lost 4 bases and J lost 6; bases outside the gene matches: 5. This CDR3 has 13 residues. Germline V gene lookup returns CDR1 MGHRA and CDR2 YSYEKL. CDR3 residues: CASSLTGVAEAFF. The DNA of the CDR3 is TGCGCCAGCAGCCTAACAGGGGTCGCTGAAGCTTTCTTT.

The chain employs TRBV19 and TRBJ2-7; D might be TRBD1 (6 bases). CDR1 is LNHDA, CDR2 SQIVND, per germline (reference sequence). V lost 3 bases and J lost 7, with 25 bases in between. The CDR3 spans 17 residues. The CDR3 bases are TGTGCCAGTAGTATTTTGACGGGCGGCAGACAGGCTACGGAGCAGTACTTC. Its protein product is CASSILTGGRQATEQYF.

The V gene is TRBV19, the J gene TRBJ2-5; TRBD1 matches 9 bases. V shed 2 bases, J shed 9 bases, and the junction held 10 bases outside the gene matches. Germline-derived CDR1 and CDR2 are LNHDA and SQIVND (reference sequence). The CDR3 loop spans 15 amino acids. CDR3 protein: CASSIKGQGGGAQYF. CDR3 coding DNA: TGTGCCAGTAGTATAAAGGGACAGGGAGGTGGGGCCCAGTACTTC. Combining the CDR3 with reference TRBV19 and TRBJ2-5 gives the whole variable domain DGGITQSPKYLFRKEGQNVTLSCEQNLNHDAMYWYRQDPGQGLRLIYYSQIVNDFQKGDIAEGYSVSREKKESFPLTVTSAQKNPTAFYLCASSIKGQGGGAQYFGPGTRLLVL.

The V gene is TRBV6-6, the J gene TRBJ2-1; D possibly corresponds to TRBD1 (5 bases). Germline CDR1 reads MNHNY; CDR2 reads SVGAGI (reference sequence). The ends were cut back, 8 bases at V and 1 base at J, with 9 bases in the middle. The CDR3 totals 13 residues. CDR3 in DNA: TGTGCCAGCGGGGCCAGGTCCTACAATGAGCAGTTCTTC. It is translated as CASGARSYNEQFF.

The V call is TRBV27, the J call TRBJ2-3, with D tentatively TRBD2 (6 bases). V dropped 3 bases and J dropped 0 bases, with 16 bases sitting between them. The germline gives CDR1 MNHEY, CDR2 SMNVEV (reference sequence). The CDR3 loop spans 17 amino acids. In DNA form, the CDR3 reads TGTGCCAGCAGTTTCTTAGCGGATCTTTTTAGCACAGATACGCAGTATTTT. Its translation: CASSFLADLFSTDTQYF.

V gene TRBV19 combines with J gene TRBJ1-1, with D unresolved. V was clipped by 5 bases and J by 3 bases, with 10 bases between them. Germline V gene lookup returns CDR1 LNHDA and CDR2 SQIVND (reference sequence). The CDR3 contains 13 residues. The CDR3 DNA sequence: TGTGCCAGTAGTGGACGGACTGACACTGAAGCTTTCTTT. It encodes CASSGRTDTEAFF.

This sequence joins TRBV9 and TRBJ2-2; possibly TRBD1 for D (7 bases). The ends were cut back, 6 bases at V and 3 bases at J, with 18 bases in the middle. The length of the CDR3 is 16 residues. The germline gives CDR1 SGDLS, CDR2 YYNGEE. CDR3 loop: CASTPGGTVYTGELFF. The CDR3 nucleotides are TGTGCCAGCACTCCAGGGGGGACTGTTTACACCGGGGAGCTGTTTTTT.

The genes are TRBV7-9 and TRBJ2-5; 12 nucleotides agree with TRBD2. Germline CDR1 SEHNR, CDR2 FQNEAQ (reference sequence). V lost 5 bases and J lost 5; bases outside the gene matches: 12. The CDR3 loop spans 17 amino acids. The CDR3 here is CASSNGLAGRPSETQYF. In nucleotides, the CDR3 is TGTGCCAGCAGCAACGGACTAGCGGGGCGACCTTCGGAGACCCAGTACTTC.

This clone was found a few times. This chain connects TRBV19 to TRBJ2-2, with D perhaps TRBD2 (5 bases). The CDR3 length is 14 residues. Trimming took 3 bases from V and 6 from J, leaving 11 bases between them. Per the germline V gene, CDR1 is LNHDA and CDR2 is SQIVND (reference sequence). The DNA of the CDR3 is TGTGCCAGTAGTATCTCCCGGGGAGCCGGGGAGCTGTTTTTT. Encoded protein: CASSISRGAGELFF.

V usage is TRBV28 and J usage is TRBJ2-2; TRBD1 matches 7 bases. Germline CDR1 is MDHEN and CDR2 is SYDVKM. V shed 4 bases, J shed 6 bases, and the junction held 5 bases outside the gene matches. This CDR3 is 14 amino acids long. CDR3: CASSSMQGAGELFF. The CDR3 coding sequence is TGTGCCAGCAGTTCGATGCAGGGGGCCGGGGAGCTGTTTTTT.

The chain recombines TRBV10-3 with TRBJ2-7; D is perhaps TRBD2 (7 bases). Germline V CDR1 and CDR2: ENHRY, SYGVKD. The length of the CDR3 is 19 residues. V lost 10 bases and J 3 bases, leaving 34 bases between the germline ends. The CDR3: CATGSERGRRRGEGYEQYF. Written as DNA, the CDR3 is TGTGCCACCGGGTCAGAAAGGGGTCGTCGGAGGGGGGAGGGCTACGAGCAGTACTTC.

This sequence joins TRBV15 and TRBJ2-7, with D possibly being TRBD2 (6 bases). The V gene's germline CDR1 is LNHNV and CDR2 YYDKDF (reference sequence). This CDR3 has 15 residues. The V end was cut by 1 base, the J end by 5 bases, with 15 bases between. CDR3 region: CATSRGRGRSDEQYF. DNA for the CDR3: TGTGCCACCAGCAGAGGACGGGGGAGATCCGACGAGCAGTACTTC.

The chain uses TRBV2 and TRBJ2-1; 8 bases line up with TRBD2. The germline gives CDR1 SNHLY, CDR2 FYNNEI. The V gene end was trimmed by 0 bases and the J gene end by 2 bases; junction bases not matched to a gene: 9. The length of the CDR3 is 18 residues. The CDR3 sequence: CASSEAARVTSAYNEQFF. DNA for the CDR3: TGTGCCAGCAGTGAAGCCGCCAGGGTGACTAGCGCCTACAATGAGCAGTTCTTC.

This sequence joins TRBV5-1 and TRBJ1-1; 7 nucleotides agree with TRBD1. Germline V gives CDR1 SGHRS, CDR2 YFSETQ. Losses at the gene ends were 2 bases for V and 10 bases for J; bases not matched to a gene: 8. The CDR3 has 13 amino acids. CDR3 nucleotide sequence: TGCGCCAGCAGCTTCGGGACAGAGAGGGGAGCTTTCTTT. This gives the protein CASSFGTERGAFF. The variable domain in full, with the rest retrieved from reference TRBV5-1 and TRBJ1-1, is KAGVTQTPRYLIKTRGQQVTLSCSPISGHRSVSWYQQTPGQGLQFLFEYFSETQRNKGNFPGRFSGRQFSNSRSEMNVSTLELGDSALYLCASSFGTERGAFFGQGTRLTVV.

DNA for the CDR3: TGTGCCAGCAGCTCCTTTAGCGGGAGGAGGGATGAGCAGTTCTTC. Its protein is CASSSFSGRRDEQFF. This chain joins TRBV7-9 and TRBJ2-1; 10 bases agree with TRBD2. After removal of 4 bases from V and 8 bases from J, the junction contained 8 bases not matched to a gene. The germline V gene encodes CDR1 SEHNR and CDR2 FQNEAQ (reference sequence). The CDR3 covers 15 residues.

This clone occurred once. This chain joins TRBV7-9 and TRBJ2-1; 10 nucleotides match TRBD2. From germline, CDR1 is SEHNR and CDR2 FQNEAQ (reference sequence). The CDR3 runs to 17 residues. J lost 8 bases, V lost 3 bases, and 13 bases had no gene match. The CDR3 reads CASSFRASGGRGDEQFF. The CDR3 DNA reads TGTGCCAGCAGCTTCAGGGCTAGCGGGGGCCGAGGCGATGAGCAGTTCTTC.

Concerning this clone itself: This specimen includes other DNA sequences encoding the same CDR3. The genes are TRBV5-4 and TRBJ1-2; D might be TRBD1 (5 bases). CDR1 is SGHNT, CDR2 YYREEE, per germline (reference sequence). Trimming removed 2 bases from V and 5 bases from J, with 10 bases in between. The CDR3 covers 13 residues. The DNA for the CDR3 is TGTGCCAGCAGCTTAGAGGGACTTTATGGCTACACCTTC. Its protein is CASSLEGLYGYTF.